Listed below are T cell receptor beta chains from one sample, sequenced in a study of cytomegalovirus exposure and HLA in healthy donors. The table came from immunoSEQ multiplex PCR; TCRdb's copy has only in-frame clones and leaves some out. The top ten hold just over 8.5% of the sample, which has about 140,000 clones, 65% to 80% seen once. The source material was PBMCs. The receptors were sampled from a woman aged 45-60 years in good health and CMV-seropositive. CDR3s include the opening cysteine and the closing phenylalanine or tryptophan. A D gene is named only where the DNA matches it firmly. The listing skips clone size in some rows; elsewhere it reads once, few, many or a size class.

>NA|TRBD2|TRBV9|TRBJ2-2
CASSEGPSGGGGSGELFF
TGTGCCAGCAGCGAGGGACCTAGCGGGGGAGGGGGCTCCGGGGAGCTGTTTTTT
>few|TRBD2|TRBV19|TRBJ2-1
CASTWGGPYNEQFF
TGTGCCAGTACGTGGGGGGGACCCTACAATGAGCAGTTCTTC
>NA|NA|TRBV7-9|TRBJ1-1
CASSSEGDTEAFF
TGTGCCAGCAGCTCCGAGGGGGACACTGAAGCTTTCTTT
>NA|TRBD1|TRBV19|TRBJ1-1
CASSRQGGTEAFF
TGTGCCAGTAGCAGACAGGGGGGGACTGAAGCTTTCTTT
>NA|NA|TRBV6-1|TRBJ1-4
CAIGSGGLFF
TGTGCCATAGGGTCTGGGGGGCTGTTTTTT
>NA|NA|TRBV15|TRBJ2-3
CATSRDAGARYYPTDTQYF
TGTGCCACCAGCAGAGACGCGGGGGCCCGATATTATCCCACAGATACGCAGTATTTT
>many|NA|TRBV6-5|TRBJ2-7
CASSPGRAYEQYF
TGTGCCAGCAGCCCCGGGCGGGCCTACGAGCAGTACTTC
>NA|TRBD1|TRBV6-5|TRBJ2-7
CASKDGTGSYEQYF
TGTGCCAGCAAAGACGGGACAGGGTCCTACGAGCAGTACTTC
>NA|TRBD2|TRBV2|TRBJ2-2
CASSERRGGAGELFF
TGTGCCAGCAGTGAGAGGCGGGGGGGAGCCGGGGAGCTGTTTTTT
>NA|NA|TRBV30|TRBJ1-1
CAWSVGHYTEAFF
TGTGCCTGGAGTGTCGGACATTACACTGAAGCTTTCTTT
>NA|NA|TRBV5-4|TRBJ2-7
CASGNRALTYEQYF
TGTGCCAGCGGAAACAGGGCGCTCACTTACGAGCAGTACTTC
>NA|NA|TRBV28|TRBJ2-6
CASSPFSGAGGANVLTF
TGTGCCAGCAGTCCCTTTTCAGGGGCAGGAGGGGCCAACGTCCTGACTTTC
>NA|NA|TRBV21-1|TRBJ1-2
CAGGHYGYTF
TGCGCCGGGGGCCACTATGGCTACACCTTC
>NA|TRBD2|TRBV5-8|TRBJ2-1
CASSHRAAGGNNEQFF
TGTGCCAGCAGCCATCGGGCAGCGGGGGGGAACAATGAGCAGTTCTTC
>NA|TRBD1|TRBV10-3|TRBJ2-7
CAISQTGASYEQYF
TGTGCCATCAGTCAGACAGGGGCGTCTTACGAGCAGTACTTC
>once|TRBD1|TRBV15|TRBJ1-1
CATSRWTGGAFF
TGTGCCACCAGCAGGTGGACAGGGGGAGCTTTCTTT
>NA|TRBD2|TRBV5-1|TRBJ2-3
CASSSWTSGTDTQYF
TGCGCCAGCAGCTCGTGGACTAGCGGCACAGATACGCAGTATTTT
>NA|NA|TRBV5-1|TRBJ1-3
CASSFSTGRGNTIYF
TGCGCCAGCAGCTTTTCTACCGGTCGTGGAAACACCATATATTTT
>once|NA|TRBV6-5|TRBJ1-1
CASSYSRAGNTEAFF
TGTGCCAGCAGTTACTCGAGGGCCGGAAACACTGAAGCTTTCTTT
>NA|NA|TRBV7-9|TRBJ1-1
CASSLVGSPNTEAFF
TGTGCCAGCAGCTTAGTGGGCAGCCCAAACACTGAAGCTTTCTTT
>NA|NA|TRBV7-3|TRBJ1-2
CASSLSAVQGYTF
TGTGCCAGCAGCTTATCTGCAGTACAGGGCTACACCTTC
>few|TRBD1|TRBV30|TRBJ1-5
CAVEGQGGQPQHF
TGTGCCGTAGAGGGACAGGGGGGTCAGCCCCAGCATTTT
>NA|NA|TRBV30|TRBJ2-5
CAWNGGKTQYF
TGTGCCTGGAACGGGGGAAAGACCCAGTACTTC
>NA|NA|TRBV18|TRBJ2-6
CASSPISGSGANVLTF
TGTGCCAGCTCACCAATATCAGGCTCTGGGGCCAACGTCCTGACTTTC
>once|TRBD1|TRBV12-5|TRBJ1-2
CASGWAGGGYTF
TGTGCTAGTGGTTGGGCAGGGGGCGGCTACACCTTC
>NA|TRBD1|TRBV6-6|TRBJ1-2
CASSPSRDRNYGYTF
TGTGCCAGCAGCCCCTCCCGGGACAGAAACTATGGCTACACCTTC
>NA|NA|TRBV4-1|TRBJ2-1
CASSQDGLGEGSYNEQFF
TGCGCCAGCAGCCAAGATGGCCTCGGAGAGGGATCCTACAATGAGCAGTTCTTC
>NA|TRBD2|TRBV5-4|TRBJ2-1
CASSPRTSGLNEQFF
TGTGCCAGCAGCCCCCGGACTAGCGGTTTGAATGAGCAGTTCTTC
>few|NA|TRBV6-1|TRBJ1-1
CASDGGGKEAFF
TGTGCCAGCGACGGGGGGGGCAAGGAAGCTTTCTTT
>NA|TRBD2|TRBV4-2|TRBJ2-5
CASSPSEPSGADEETQYF
TGTGCCAGCAGCCCGTCGGAACCTAGCGGGGCGGACGAAGAGACCCAGTACTTC
>NA|NA|TRBV4-1|TRBJ2-3
CASSQDTLRGAYF
TGCGCCAGCAGCCAAGATACTCTCCGGGGGGCGTATTTT
>few|NA|TRBV5-8|TRBJ1-2
CASSAARRYGYTF
TGTGCCAGCAGCGCGGCGCGGAGGTATGGCTACACCTTC
>NA|TRBD1|TRBV11-2|TRBJ2-7
CASRGTGFDEQYF
TGTGCCAGCAGGGGGACAGGGTTCGACGAGCAGTACTTC
>NA|TRBD1|TRBV4-3|TRBJ1-2
CASSRTGVDGYTF
TGCGCCAGTAGCCGGACAGGGGTGGACGGCTACACCTTC
>NA|NA|TRBV6-1|TRBJ1-3
CASSVVQATSGNTIYF
TGTGCCAGCAGTGTGGTACAGGCGACCTCTGGAAACACCATATATTTT
>NA|NA|TRBV25-1|TRBJ2-5
CASSGLGGQETQYF
TGTGCCAGCAGTGGTTTGGGGGGTCAAGAGACCCAGTACTTC
>NA|TRBD1|TRBV19|TRBJ2-2
CASSIRTGATGELFF
TGTGCCAGTAGTATAAGGACAGGGGCGACCGGGGAGCTGTTTTTT
>once|TRBD1|TRBV7-8|TRBJ2-3
CASSSPRQGPSTDTQYF
TGTGCCAGCAGCTCCCCAAGACAGGGGCCCTCCACAGATACGCAGTATTTT
>NA|NA|TRBV7-8|TRBJ1-5
CASSLPGLRNQPQHF
TGTGCCAGCAGCTTACCCGGACTCCGAAATCAGCCCCAGCATTTT
>NA|NA|TRBV27|TRBJ1-5
CASSYGPGGSNQPQHF
TGTGCCAGCAGTTACGGCCCGGGGGGGAGCAATCAGCCCCAGCATTTT
>NA|NA|TRBV7-2|TRBJ1-1
CASRAEVSAFF
TGTGCCAGCAGGGCCGAAGTGTCTGCTTTCTTT